This TCR beta chain is from a study of identical twins. With regard to this clonotype: Its antigen is currently unknown.

Via MiXCR, TCRdb re-called the 5' RACE reads, giving one row per CDR3 protein. The table has approximately 350,000 distinct CDR3 sequences, approximately 13% seen once. The study, taken as a whole, reports: For out-of-frame beta sequences, excess twin sharing was weaker.

In addition, the sample was reused for a study of yellow fever vaccine responses in identical twins. That paper adds: It has been reported that, in twins, the vaccine T cell response seemed partly convergent and partly personalized.

Sequenced: CD8+ T cells sorted from blood. This clonotype was obtained from a woman aged 18-29 years in good health.

CDR3 in DNA: TGTGCCAGCAGCCAATTGGGGACTCAGGGCCCAGATACGCAGTATTTT. It translates to CASSQLGTQGPDTQYF. The V gene is TRBV3-1, the J gene TRBJ2-3; tentative D call: TRBD2 (6 bases). The germline V gene encodes CDR1 LGHDT and CDR2 YNNKEL (reference sequence). V was pared by 2 bases and J by 4 bases, with 16 bases between. This CDR3 has 16 amino acids.